These 19 T cell receptor beta chains were all obtained from the same sample, sequenced in a study of T cells after yellow fever vaccination. From the 5' RACE reads, TCRdb called clonotypes with MiXCR, one entry per CDR3 protein. Of 200,000 to 300,000 distinct CDR3 sequences in the sample, approximately 6.8% are singletons; the top ten hold more than 1%. The input for sequencing was CD4+ T cells sorted from PBMCs, taken on the day of the yellow fever booster vaccination. The receptors come from a man aged 25 to 40 who received the YFV17D yellow fever vaccine.

This clonotype was counted at least ten times. The chain combines TRBV7-9 with TRBJ2-2; D uncertain. The CDR3 is made up of 14 amino acids. V lost 4 bases and J 4 bases, leaving 10 bases between the germline ends. Germline V gene data show CDR1 as SEHNR and CDR2 as FQNEAQ (reference sequence). The CDR3 spells CASSSSLLTGELFF. Here the CDR3 DNA reads TGTGCCAGCAGCTCAAGCCTCCTCACCGGGGAGCTGTTTTTT.

The sample holds many counts of this clonotype. This chain connects TRBV3-1 to TRBJ1-1; D uncertain. Germline lookup yields CDR1 LGHDT and CDR2 YNNKEL (reference sequence). The CDR3 runs 14 residues. With 1 base removed from V and 1 base from J, the gap between germline ends came to 7 bases. CDR3 sequence (DNA): TGTGCCAGCAGCCAAGGTAATACGAACACTGAAGCTTTCTTT. It yields the protein CASSQGNTNTEAFF.

This chain joins TRBV19 and TRBJ1-5; unclear D gene. The length of the CDR3 is 13 residues. CDR1 and CDR2 (germline): LNHDA, SQIVND (reference sequence). The ends were cut back, 3 bases at V and 6 bases at J, with 9 bases in the middle. The CDR3 nucleotides are TGTGCCAGTAGTATCCTGGAGGGTCAGCCCCAGCATTTT. Its translation: CASSILEGQPQHF.

This clonotype came up many times. The chain links TRBV3-1 to TRBJ2-2; TRBD2 agrees at 12 bases. CDR3 length: 18 amino acids. V lost 4 bases, J lost 5 bases, and 11 bases stayed unmatched. In germline, CDR1 is LGHDT, CDR2 YNNKEL (reference sequence). The CDR3 reads CASSRTASGRAGTGELFF. The DNA for the CDR3 is TGTGCCAGCAGCCGGACCGCTAGCGGGAGGGCCGGGACCGGGGAGCTGTTTTTT.

This clonotype was recorded many times. This sequence joins TRBV7-2 and TRBJ2-3, with 10 positions matching TRBD1. Germline V gene lookup returns CDR1 SGHTA and CDR2 FQGNSA. J lost 4 bases, V lost 7 bases, and 8 bases had no gene match. This CDR3 comprises 15 residues. The CDR3 DNA reads as TGTGCCAGCAAACCGGACAGGGGGTACGCAGATACGCAGTATTTT. Translating gives CASKPDRGYADTQYF.

This clonotype occurred many times. The chain employs TRBV7-2 and TRBJ2-1, with TRBD2 as a possible D gene (5 bases). The CDR3 is 16 amino acids. In germline, CDR1 is SGHTA, CDR2 FQGNSA. The V end was cut by 1 base, the J end by 5 bases, with 15 bases between. For the CDR3, the DNA is TGTGCCAGCAGCTTAGTCGGCAGCGGAGCCAACAATGAGCAGTTCTTC. It yields the protein CASSLVGSGANNEQFF.

This clonotype was counted many times. J is TRBJ1-6 and V is TRBV6-5; a possible D gene is TRBD1 (6 bases). The CDR3 has 12 amino acids. The germline V gene encodes CDR1 MNHEY and CDR2 SVGAGI. The ends were cut back, 6 bases at V and 10 bases at J, with 10 bases in the middle. The CDR3 here is CASRVQGSPLHF. DNA of the CDR3: TGTGCCAGCAGAGTACAGGGCTCACCCCTCCACTTT.

This clonotype showed up many times. This sequence joins TRBV5-1 and TRBJ2-2, with D unclear. CDR1 is SGHRS and CDR2 is YFSETQ in the germline V gene. V shed 6 bases and J shed 0 bases, with 12 bases lying between them. The CDR3 spans 15 residues. CDR3 amino acids: CASTFDGANTGELFF. The CDR3 DNA is TGCGCCAGCACCTTTGACGGCGCGAACACCGGGGAGCTGTTTTTT.

This clonotype was observed a few times. V gene TRBV20-1 combines with J gene TRBJ2-7; tentative D call: TRBD2 (7 bases). CDR1 DFQATT and CDR2 SNEGSKA come from the germline V gene (reference sequence). Trimming shortened V by 6 bases and J by 2 bases, and 17 bases separated the two germline ends. This CDR3 is built from 14 residues. The CDR3 region has the DNA TGCAGTGCCAAGGGGGGGGGCGCTACCTACGAGCAGTACTTC. Protein product: CSAKGGGATYEQYF.

This clonotype occurred many times. The chain joins TRBV12-3 or TRBV12-4 to TRBJ2-2; D not resolved. The V end lost 2 bases, the J end lost 0 bases, and 10 bases lay between the germline ends. The CDR3 runs to 16 residues. CDR3 DNA: TGTGCCAGCAGTTTAAGTAAAATCGCGAACACCGGGGAGCTGTTTTTT. Translation gives CASSLSKIANTGELFF.

This clonotype was detected ten times or more. The V gene is TRBV7-2, the J gene TRBJ1-6; no firm D call. The CDR3 is 14 amino acids. Germline V gene lookup returns CDR1 SGHTA and CDR2 FQGNSA. Between the trimmed V and J ends, which lost 5 bases and 8 bases, there was a span of 13 bases. The CDR3 loop is CASSIIGRDSPLHF. CDR3 DNA sequence: TGTGCCAGCAGCATCATCGGGCGTGATTCACCCCTCCACTTT.

This chain's CDR3 is CSARRGTHYQETQYF. In DNA form, the CDR3 reads TGCAGTGCTAGAAGGGGGACGCATTACCAAGAGACCCAGTACTTC. The V gene is TRBV20-1, the J gene TRBJ2-5; D might be TRBD1 (6 bases). CDR3 size: 15 residues. Germline CDR1 is DFQATT and CDR2 is SNEGSKA (reference sequence). V was cut by 2 bases and J by 0 bases, with 13 bases left in between.

This clonotype was counted at least ten times. In nucleotides, the CDR3 is TGTGCCACCAGCAGGGGTTGGGGAGCAAATTACGAGCAGTACTTC. Protein product: CATSRGWGANYEQYF. This sequence joins TRBV15 and TRBJ2-7; a possible D gene is TRBD2 (5 bases). Germline loops: CDR1 LNHNV, CDR2 YYDKDF (reference sequence). The CDR3 is made up of 15 amino acids. Trimming removed 3 bases at V and 4 bases at J, with 16 bases between.

The table lists this clonotype with a count of one. One junction end disagrees with the germline gene, perhaps due to a read error. The CDR3 here is CASSRSGTSQNEPYF. The CDR3 coding sequence is TGCGCCAGCAGCCGTTCCGGGACTAGTCAAAACGAGCCGTACTTC. The chain uses TRBV5-1 and TRBJ2-7; 8 bases line up with TRBD2. CDR3 length: 15 residues. Germline loops: CDR1 SGHRS, CDR2 YFSETQ.

This clonotype was counted at least ten times. This rearrangement joins TRBV10-3 to TRBJ2-7; TRBD2 matches 9 bases. The germline gives CDR1 ENHRY, CDR2 SYGVKD. This CDR3 has 14 residues. V dropped 0 bases and J dropped 6; count of bases not matched to a gene: 3. The CDR3 loop is CAISESPSGTEQYF. In DNA, the CDR3 is TGTGCCATCAGTGAGTCGCCTAGCGGGACCGAGCAGTACTTC.

The sample holds a few counts of this clonotype. V is TRBV6-2 or TRBV6-3 and J is TRBJ2-2; D unresolved. Germline V gene data show CDR1 as MNHEY and CDR2 as SVGEGT. The CDR3 loop spans 12 amino acids. V lost 6 bases and J 7 bases, leaving 9 bases between the germline ends. CDR3 loop: CASRLSSGELFF. DNA of the CDR3: TGTGCCAGCAGGCTTTCCAGCGGGGAGCTGTTTTTT.

The rearrangement links TRBV5-1 to TRBJ2-3; perhaps TRBD2 as D (5 bases). The V gene lost 5 bases and the J gene lost 0 bases, with 7 bases spanning the gap. This CDR3 has 13 residues. Germline V gene data show CDR1 as SGHRS and CDR2 as YFSETQ. The CDR3 DNA reads TGCGCCAGCAGAGCGGCAAGCACAGATACGCAGTATTTT. It encodes CASRAASTDTQYF.

Points on this clonotype: Since a much larger clone is just one base distant, this may be a read error. The V call is TRBV4-3, the J call TRBJ2-1, with 10 bases identical to TRBD1. Germline CDR1 LGHNA, CDR2 YSLEER. CDR3 length equals 17 residues. In DNA form, the CDR3 reads TGCGCCATCAGCCTTCAAGCGGGTGACAGGGGGCGTAATGAGCAGTTCTTC. Translated: CAISLQAGDRGRNEQFF.

This clonotype was counted ten times or more. V and J are TRBV18 and TRBJ2-7, with a weak D call TRBD1 (6 bases). Per germline, CDR1 KGHSH and CDR2 LQKENI. The ends were cut back, 2 bases at V and 7 bases at J, with 12 bases in the middle. This CDR3 spans 13 amino acids. CDR3 protein: CASSPLGHLEQYF. In DNA, the CDR3 is TGTGCCAGCTCACCATTGGGACACCTAGAGCAGTACTTC.